The present TCR beta chain was sequenced within a study of high-grade serous ovarian cancer treatment subgroups. At the level of the study: Samples averaged 14,192 reads and about 7,100 unique TCR beta rearrangements.

Germline V gives CDR1 GTSNPN, CDR2 SVGIG (reference sequence). Trimming took 2 bases from V and 7 from J, leaving 12 bases between them. CDR3 length: 13 residues. Assay used: immunoSEQ multiplex PCR; TCRdb lists only in-frame clones, some missing. The sample has 1,700 or so clones, about 80% seen once. The tumor samples were collected prior to definitive surgery or chemotherapy. This clone was counted only a few times. Sequenced: tumor tissue. The rearrangement uses TRBV30 and TRBJ2-1; the D gene could be TRBD1 or TRBD2 (6 bases each). This sequence was found in a human donor with high-grade serous ovarian cancer. CDR3 bases: TGTGCCTGGAGTAAGGGGGGATCAAATGAGCAGTTCTTC. Translating gives CAWSKGGSNEQFF.